This is a list of T cell receptor beta chains from one sample in a study of TIL therapy for anti-PD-1-resistant metastatic lung cancer. TCRdb's copy holds only in-frame clones and misses some; the assay was immunoSEQ multiplex PCR. In the table there are 9,500 to 15,000 clones, approximately 59% of which are singletons. The source material was tumor tissue, sampled at baseline. Receptor source: a person between 25 and 80 years old with non-small cell lung cancer. The CDR3 runs from the conserved cysteine through the conserved F or W. The order of the fields is V gene, clone size, D gene, J gene, CDR3 DNA, CDR3 protein. D genes are given only for firm matches. A row's size may be missing; if present it is once, few, many or a size class.

v_call: TRBV5-5
clone_size: few
d_call: .
j_call: TRBJ2-5
cdr3_nt: TGTGCCAGCAGCGAACGAGCCTACTCCCAAGAGACCCAGTACTTC
cdr3_aa: CASSERAYSQETQYF

v_call: TRBV18
clone_size: .
d_call: TRBD1
j_call: TRBJ2-6
cdr3_nt: TGTGCCAGCTCACCGACAGGGTCTGGGGCCAACGTCCTGACTTTC
cdr3_aa: CASSPTGSGANVLTF

v_call: TRBV18
clone_size: few
d_call: TRBD1
j_call: TRBJ1-6
cdr3_nt: TGTGCCAGCTCCACAGGACAGGATAATTCACCCCTCCACTTT
cdr3_aa: CASSTGQDNSPLHF

v_call: TRBV5-5
clone_size: medium-sized
d_call: TRBD1
j_call: TRBJ2-7
cdr3_nt: TGTGCCAGCAGCTTGACGGGACAGGGTTCCTACGAGCAGTACTTC
cdr3_aa: CASSLTGQGSYEQYF

v_call: TRBV6-6
clone_size: once
d_call: TRBD2
j_call: TRBJ2-3
cdr3_nt: TGTGCCAGCAGTTACTCGAAGACTAGCGGGACAGATACGCAGTATTTT
cdr3_aa: CASSYSKTSGTDTQYF

v_call: TRBV9
clone_size: .
d_call: .
j_call: TRBJ1-1
cdr3_nt: TGTGCCAGCAGCGTAGGGATAAGGAGGGAAGAGGCTGAAGCTTTCTTT
cdr3_aa: CASSVGIRREEAEAFF

v_call: TRBV2
clone_size: .
d_call: TRBD1
j_call: TRBJ1-2
cdr3_nt: TGTGCCAGCAGCAGGGGGCGCGGGGACTATGGCTACACCTTC
cdr3_aa: CASSRGRGDYGYTF

v_call: TRBV7-2
clone_size: .
d_call: .
j_call: TRBJ2-5
cdr3_nt: TGTGCCAGCAGCACCAGGGTTGCAGAGACCCAGTACTTC
cdr3_aa: CASSTRVAETQYF

v_call: TRBV4-1
clone_size: .
d_call: TRBD1
j_call: TRBJ2-3
cdr3_nt: TGCGCCAGCAGCCTGGACAGGGGGCGGGATACGCAGTATTTT
cdr3_aa: CASSLDRGRDTQYF

v_call: TRBV30
clone_size: .
d_call: TRBD1
j_call: TRBJ1-6
cdr3_nt: TGTGCCTGGAGGTCTAGCTGGACAGGCTACTATTCACCCCTCCACTTT
cdr3_aa: CAWRSSWTGYYSPLHF

v_call: TRBV28
clone_size: .
d_call: .
j_call: TRBJ1-2
cdr3_nt: TGTGCCAGCAGTTTAGGAAGCTATGGCTACACCTTC
cdr3_aa: CASSLGSYGYTF

v_call: TRBV20-1
clone_size: .
d_call: TRBD2
j_call: TRBJ2-1
cdr3_nt: TGCAGTGCTAGTAGCGGGGGAAGTTACAATGAGCAGTTCTTC
cdr3_aa: CSASSGGSYNEQFF

v_call: TRBV5-1
clone_size: .
d_call: .
j_call: TRBJ1-5
cdr3_nt: TGCGCCAGCAGCTTGGGATCGGGGGGCAATCAGCCCCAGCATTTT
cdr3_aa: CASSLGSGGNQPQHF

v_call: TRBV27
clone_size: .
d_call: TRBD2
j_call: TRBJ2-3
cdr3_nt: TGTGCCAGCAGACCTTTAGCGGGGGGCACAGATACGCAGTATTTT
cdr3_aa: CASRPLAGGTDTQYF

v_call: TRBV10-3
clone_size: .
d_call: .
j_call: TRBJ1-1
cdr3_nt: TGTGCCATCACTGACCTAAGGAACACTGAAGCTTTCTTT
cdr3_aa: CAITDLRNTEAFF

v_call: TRBV5-6
clone_size: few
d_call: .
j_call: TRBJ1-5
cdr3_nt: TGTGCCAGCAGCTTAGGTCGGGGCTCGGTCCAGCATTTT
cdr3_aa: CASSLGRGSVQHF

v_call: TRBV27
clone_size: .
d_call: .
j_call: TRBJ1-1
cdr3_nt: TGTGCCAGCAGTTTAGGCCAGGCTAACACTGAAGCTTTCTTT
cdr3_aa: CASSLGQANTEAFF

v_call: TRBV12-3/TRBV12-4
clone_size: .
d_call: .
j_call: TRBJ2-2
cdr3_nt: TGTGCCAGCAGCCGGACAGTCACCGGGGAGCTGTTTTTT
cdr3_aa: CASSRTVTGELFF

v_call: TRBV9
clone_size: .
d_call: .
j_call: TRBJ2-7
cdr3_nt: TGTGCCAGCAGCGTAGGTCAGGGGACCTACGAGCAGTACTTC
cdr3_aa: CASSVGQGTYEQYF

v_call: TRBV14
clone_size: medium-sized
d_call: .
j_call: TRBJ1-4
cdr3_nt: TGTGCCAGCAGCCAATCAGACAGGACTAATGAAAAACTGTTTTTT
cdr3_aa: CASSQSDRTNEKLFF

v_call: TRBV7-9
clone_size: few
d_call: .
j_call: TRBJ1-4
cdr3_nt: TGTGCCAGCAGCTTCAGTGAAAAACTGTTTTTT
cdr3_aa: CASSFSEKLFF

v_call: TRBV19
clone_size: .
d_call: TRBD2
j_call: TRBJ2-1
cdr3_nt: TGTGCCTCTAGCGGACTAGCGGGAGGTTTAGGCAATGAGCAGTTCTTC
cdr3_aa: CASSGLAGGLGNEQFF

v_call: TRBV3-1/TRBV3-2
clone_size: .
d_call: .
j_call: TRBJ1-5
cdr3_nt: TGTGCCAGCAGCCAGTCCGGGGCTGGTCAGCCCCAGCATTTT
cdr3_aa: CASSQSGAGQPQHF

v_call: TRBV30
clone_size: .
d_call: .
j_call: TRBJ2-7
cdr3_nt: TGTGCCTGGGGGAGAGGTGACGGTTGGTACTTC
cdr3_aa: CAWGRGDGWYF

v_call: TRBV30
clone_size: .
d_call: .
j_call: TRBJ2-4
cdr3_nt: TGTGCCTGGAGTGAGTTTGAGGGTACCCTAGCCAAAAACATTCAGTACTTC
cdr3_aa: CAWSEFEGTLAKNIQYF

v_call: TRBV30
clone_size: .
d_call: TRBD1
j_call: TRBJ2-4
cdr3_nt: TGTGCCTGGAGTGTACAGGGGATTAACATTCAGTACTTC
cdr3_aa: CAWSVQGINIQYF